This TCR beta chain was found in a study of blood T cell repertoires in COVID-19. Per germline, CDR1 SGHNT and CDR2 YYREEE (reference sequence). The junction had 5 bases not matched to a gene; V was cut back by 3 bases and J by 4 bases. The CDR3 loop spans 14 amino acids. The method was immunoSEQ multiplex PCR; TCRdb's version includes in-frame clones alone and lacks a portion of them. The sample lists roughly 160,000 clones; around four fifths were seen once. The J gene is TRBJ2-3, the V gene TRBV5-4; 7 nucleotides match TRBD2. This clonotype was obtained from a woman in her 70s who had recovered from COVID-19. Material for sequencing was peripheral blood. CDR3 bases: TGTGCCAGCAGCTCAGCGGCGGGGGCAGATACGCAGTATTTT. Translated, it gives CASSSAAGADTQYF.